This TCR beta chain was identified in a study of OX40 agonist ivuxolimab in advanced cancers. Overall study context: With ivuxolimab, an agonistic anti-OX40 (CD134) antibody, patients were treated.

Assay used: immunoSEQ multiplex PCR; TCRdb lists only in-frame clones, some missing. The sample lists 70,000 to 85,000 clones; roughly 90% were seen once. V was clipped by 0 bases and J by 1 base, with 11 bases between them. CDR3 size: 16 residues. Germline CDR1 LGHNA, CDR2 YNFKEQ. The rearrangement links TRBV4-2 to TRBJ2-3, with D perhaps matching TRBD1 (6 bases). The TCR sequence derives from an adult with an advanced solid tumor such as melanoma, head and neck, liver or kidney cancer. Sequenced here: CD4+ or CD8+ T cells sorted from blood, sampled in a trial of the OX40 agonist ivuxolimab. The CDR3 coding sequence is TGTGCCAGCAGCCAAGATACAGGGAAGGGCACAGATACGCAGTATTTT. It codes for CASSQDTGKGTDTQYF.